The present TCR beta chain was sequenced within a study of naive and memory T cell subsets. Study findings and constraints: Each distinct alpha or beta sequence counts as one clonotype. Naive repertoires, especially CD8, held a few larger clonotypes, possibly memory cells re-expressing CD45RA.

Separate alpha and beta amplification began at the second PCR step. The beta constant-region primer was an equimolar mix of two oligonucleotides covering TRBC1 and TRBC2. The ligated cDNA underwent four PCR rounds using SP2 and nested alpha and beta constant-region primers. TCRdb redid the calling of the UMI-ligation and nested PCR reads with MiXCR, one entry per CDR3 protein. Of about 160,000 distinct CDR3 sequences listed, approximately 22% are singletons. Germline V gene data show CDR1 as DFQATT and CDR2 as SNEGSKA (reference sequence). The CDR3 runs 13 residues. Trimming removed 7 bases from V and 1 base from J, with 13 bases in between. The table lists this clonotype with a few counts. Its cognate antigen is unknown.

This rearrangement joins TRBV20-1 to TRBJ1-1; D not certain. The sequenced sample consisted of naive CD4+ T cells from blood. The clonotype originates from a human donor in good health. The CDR3: CSVPHSRNTEAFF. The DNA for the CDR3 is TGCAGTGTCCCCCACAGCCGGAACACTGAAGCTTTCTTT.